A single T cell receptor beta chain is shown here with its context. The antigen remains undetermined. V was trimmed by 3 bases and J by 9 bases, leaving 13 bases between them. Germline CDR1 is SGDLS and CDR2 is YYNGEE. The CDR3 runs to 14 residues. Each TCR cDNA library carried sample-specific barcodes on both ends. TCRdb passed the 5' RACE reads through MiXCR, listing each CDR3 protein once. The table has 300,000 to 400,000 distinct CDR3 sequences, about 28% seen once. The data originate from a study of identical twins' blood T cells. Findings and limits, study-wide: Environmental influences on twin similarity could not be excluded.

This sequence originates from a woman aged 18 to 55 in good health. The specimen was PBMCs. The J gene is TRBJ1-6, the V gene TRBV9; D possibly corresponds to TRBD1 (6 bases). The chain's CDR3 is CASSEGDLGSPLHF. CDR3 DNA sequence: TGTGCCAGCAGCGAGGGGGATCTTGGTTCACCCCTCCACTTT. The full variable domain, completed using reference TRBV9 and TRBJ1-6, is DSGVTQTPKHLITATGQRVTLRCSPRSGDLSVYWYQQSLDQGLQFLIQYYNGEERAKGNILERFSAQQFPDLHSELNLSSLELGDSALYFCASSEGDLGSPLHFGNGTRLTVT.